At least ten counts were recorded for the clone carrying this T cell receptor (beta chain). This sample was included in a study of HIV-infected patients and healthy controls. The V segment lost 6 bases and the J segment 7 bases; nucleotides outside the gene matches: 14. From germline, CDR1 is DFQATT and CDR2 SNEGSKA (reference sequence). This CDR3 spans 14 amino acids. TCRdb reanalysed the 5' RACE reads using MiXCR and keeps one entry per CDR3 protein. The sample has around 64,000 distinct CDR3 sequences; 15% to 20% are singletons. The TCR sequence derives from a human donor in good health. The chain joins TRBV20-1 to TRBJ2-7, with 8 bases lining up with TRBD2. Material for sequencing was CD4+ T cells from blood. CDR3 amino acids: CSAVPGGWGSEQYF. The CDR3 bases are TGCAGTGCCGTCCCGGGAGGGTGGGGGTCTGAGCAGTACTTC.